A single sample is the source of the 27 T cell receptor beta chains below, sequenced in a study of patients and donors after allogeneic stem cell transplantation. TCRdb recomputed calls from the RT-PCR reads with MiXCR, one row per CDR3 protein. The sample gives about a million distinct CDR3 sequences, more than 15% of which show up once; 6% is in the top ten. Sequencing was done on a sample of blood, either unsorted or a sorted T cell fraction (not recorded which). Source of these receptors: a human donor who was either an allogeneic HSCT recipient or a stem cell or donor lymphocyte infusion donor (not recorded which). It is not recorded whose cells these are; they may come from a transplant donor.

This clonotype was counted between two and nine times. DNA for the CDR3: TGTGCCAGCAGCCCCTTCTTAAGGGCAGGGAACCCAGAGACCCAGTACTTC. Protein: CASSPFLRAGNPETQYF. This chain links TRBV5-5 with TRBJ2-5, with a tentative D call TRBD1 (5 bases). CDR1 is SGHKS and CDR2 is YYEKEE in the germline V gene (reference sequence). Trimming left V 4 bases short and J 4 bases short, with 23 bases between. The CDR3 is 17 amino acids.

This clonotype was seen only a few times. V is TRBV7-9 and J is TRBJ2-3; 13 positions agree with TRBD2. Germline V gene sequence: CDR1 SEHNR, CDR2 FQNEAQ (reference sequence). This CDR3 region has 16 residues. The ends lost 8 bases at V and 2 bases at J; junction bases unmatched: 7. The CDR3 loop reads CASALLAGGDTDTQYF. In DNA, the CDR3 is TGTGCCAGCGCCTTACTAGCGGGAGGGGACACAGATACGCAGTATTTT.

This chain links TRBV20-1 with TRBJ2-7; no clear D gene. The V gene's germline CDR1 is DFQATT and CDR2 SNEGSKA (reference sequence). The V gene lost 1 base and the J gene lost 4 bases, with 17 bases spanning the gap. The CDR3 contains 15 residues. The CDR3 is CSARVAVSNPYEQYF. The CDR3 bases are TGCAGTGCTAGAGTCGCAGTATCGAACCCTTACGAGCAGTACTTC.

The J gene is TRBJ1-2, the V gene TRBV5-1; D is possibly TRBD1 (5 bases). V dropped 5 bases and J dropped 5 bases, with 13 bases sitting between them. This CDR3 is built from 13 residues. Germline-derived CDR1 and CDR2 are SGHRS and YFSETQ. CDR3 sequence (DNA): TGCGCCAGCAGTCCCAGGGAAGAGTATGGCTACACCTTC. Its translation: CASSPREEYGYTF.

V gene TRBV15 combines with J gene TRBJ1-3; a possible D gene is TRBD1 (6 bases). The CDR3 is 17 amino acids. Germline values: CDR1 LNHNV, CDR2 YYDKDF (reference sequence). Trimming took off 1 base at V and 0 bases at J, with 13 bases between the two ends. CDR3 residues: CATSRGDRYFSGNTIYF. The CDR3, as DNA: TGTGCCACCAGCAGAGGAGACAGGTACTTCTCTGGAAACACCATATATTTT.

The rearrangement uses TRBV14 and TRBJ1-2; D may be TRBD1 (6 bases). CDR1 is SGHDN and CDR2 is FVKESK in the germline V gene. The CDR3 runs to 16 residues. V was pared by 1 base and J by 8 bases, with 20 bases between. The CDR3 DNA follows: TGTGCCAGCAGCCAAGGCCGGGACACCTCCTGGTGGGGCTACACCTTC. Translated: CASSQGRDTSWWGYTF.

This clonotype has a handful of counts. CDR3 sequence (DNA): TGCAGTGCTGCAGGGACAGGGGGCTTCGGCTATGGCTACACCTTC. Its protein product is CSAAGTGGFGYGYTF. This chain connects TRBV20-1 to TRBJ1-2; TRBD1 matches 12 bases. J lost 4 bases, V lost 5 bases, and 8 bases had no gene match. This CDR3 is built from 15 residues. Looked up from germline, CDR1 is DFQATT and CDR2 is SNEGSKA (reference sequence).

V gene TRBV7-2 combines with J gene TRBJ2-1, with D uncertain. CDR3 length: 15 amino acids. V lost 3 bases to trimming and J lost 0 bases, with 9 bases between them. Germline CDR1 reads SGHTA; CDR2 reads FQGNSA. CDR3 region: CASSFGPRSYNEQFF. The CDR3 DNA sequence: TGTGCCAGCAGCTTTGGCCCTCGCTCCTACAATGAGCAGTTCTTC.

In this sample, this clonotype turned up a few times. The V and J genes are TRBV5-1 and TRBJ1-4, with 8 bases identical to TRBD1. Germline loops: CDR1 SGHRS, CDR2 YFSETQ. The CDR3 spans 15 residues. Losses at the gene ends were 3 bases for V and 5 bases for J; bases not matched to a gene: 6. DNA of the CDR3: TGCGCCAGCAGCTCAAATGGGGACAGGAATGAAAAACTGTTTTTT. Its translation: CASSSNGDRNEKLFF.

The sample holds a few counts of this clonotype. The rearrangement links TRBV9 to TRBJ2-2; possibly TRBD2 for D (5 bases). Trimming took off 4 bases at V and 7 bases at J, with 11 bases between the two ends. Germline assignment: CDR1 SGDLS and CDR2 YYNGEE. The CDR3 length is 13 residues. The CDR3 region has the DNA TGTGCCAGCAGCCTGGACTGGCGCGGGGAGCTGTTTTTT. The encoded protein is CASSLDWRGELFF.

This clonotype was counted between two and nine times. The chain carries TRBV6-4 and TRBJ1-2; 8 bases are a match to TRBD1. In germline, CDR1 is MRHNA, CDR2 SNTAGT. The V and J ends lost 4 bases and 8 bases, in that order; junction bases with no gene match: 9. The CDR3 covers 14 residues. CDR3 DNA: TGTGCCAGCAGTGTGGACAGGGCAAAGGGGGGCTACACCTTC. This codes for CASSVDRAKGGYTF.

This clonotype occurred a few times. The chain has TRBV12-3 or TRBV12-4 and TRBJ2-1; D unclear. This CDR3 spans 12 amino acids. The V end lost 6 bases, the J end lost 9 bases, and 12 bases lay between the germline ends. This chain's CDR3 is CASSASHGEQFF. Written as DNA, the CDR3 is TGTGCCAGCAGCGCCTCCCATGGTGAGCAGTTCTTC.

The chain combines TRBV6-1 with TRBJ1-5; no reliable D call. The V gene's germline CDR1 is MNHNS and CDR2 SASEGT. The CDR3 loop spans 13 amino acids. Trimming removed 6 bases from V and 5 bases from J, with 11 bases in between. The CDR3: CASSHLRDQPQHF. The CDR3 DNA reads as TGTGCCAGCAGCCATCTCAGAGATCAGCCCCAGCATTTT.

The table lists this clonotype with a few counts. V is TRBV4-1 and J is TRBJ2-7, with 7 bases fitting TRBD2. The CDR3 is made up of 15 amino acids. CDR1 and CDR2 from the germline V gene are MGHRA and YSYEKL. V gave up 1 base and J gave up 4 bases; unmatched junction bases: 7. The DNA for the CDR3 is TGCGCCAGCAGCCAAGTCCTAGCGGAGGGGTACGAGCAGTACTTC. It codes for CASSQVLAEGYEQYF.

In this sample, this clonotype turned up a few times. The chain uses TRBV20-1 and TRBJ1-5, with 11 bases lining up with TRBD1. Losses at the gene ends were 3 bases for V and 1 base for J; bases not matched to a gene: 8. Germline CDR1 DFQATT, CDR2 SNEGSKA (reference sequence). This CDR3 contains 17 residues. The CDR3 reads CSARRTGGLGSNQPQHF. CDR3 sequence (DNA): TGCAGTGCTAGGCGGACAGGGGGCTTAGGGAGCAATCAGCCCCAGCATTTT.

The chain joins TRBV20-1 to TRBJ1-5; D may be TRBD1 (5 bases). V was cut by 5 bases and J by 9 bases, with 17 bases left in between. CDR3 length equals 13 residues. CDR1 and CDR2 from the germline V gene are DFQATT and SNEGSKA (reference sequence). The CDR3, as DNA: TGCAGTGCTTTACTTACAGGCGACCGGCCCCAGCATTTT. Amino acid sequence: CSALLTGDRPQHF.

DNA of the CDR3: TGTGCCAGCACCCCCCCGAAGGGTGGCTACACCTTC. It specifies CASTPPKGGYTF. The J gene is TRBJ1-2, the V gene TRBV3-1; D not resolved. Trimming pared 7 bases from V and 7 bases from J, leaving 13 bases between. Germline V gene sequence: CDR1 LGHDT, CDR2 YNNKEL (reference sequence). This CDR3 is built from 12 residues.

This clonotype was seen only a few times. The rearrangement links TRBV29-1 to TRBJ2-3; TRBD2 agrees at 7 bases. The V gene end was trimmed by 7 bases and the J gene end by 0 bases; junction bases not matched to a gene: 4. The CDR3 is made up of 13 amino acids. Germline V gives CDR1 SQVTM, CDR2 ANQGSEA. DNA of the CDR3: TGCAGCGGAATCGGGGGGAGCACAGATACGCAGTATTTT. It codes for CSGIGGSTDTQYF.

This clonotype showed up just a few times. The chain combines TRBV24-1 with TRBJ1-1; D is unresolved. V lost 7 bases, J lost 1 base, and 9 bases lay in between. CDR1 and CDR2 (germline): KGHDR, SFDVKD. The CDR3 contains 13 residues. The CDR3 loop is CATSRRANTEAFF. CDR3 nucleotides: TGTGCCACCAGCCGGAGGGCGAACACTGAAGCTTTCTTT.

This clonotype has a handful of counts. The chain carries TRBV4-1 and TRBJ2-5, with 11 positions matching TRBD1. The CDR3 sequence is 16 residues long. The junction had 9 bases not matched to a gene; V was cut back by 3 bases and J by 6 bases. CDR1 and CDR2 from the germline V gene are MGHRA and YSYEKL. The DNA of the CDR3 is TGCGCCAGCAGCCACGCCGGGACAGGGGGTCTAAAGACCCAGTACTTC. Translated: CASSHAGTGGLKTQYF.

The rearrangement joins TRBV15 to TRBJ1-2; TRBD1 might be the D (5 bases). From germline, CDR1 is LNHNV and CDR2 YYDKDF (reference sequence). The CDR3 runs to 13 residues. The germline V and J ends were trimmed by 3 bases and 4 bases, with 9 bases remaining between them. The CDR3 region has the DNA TGTGCCACCAGCAGCCCAGGGTCCTATGGCTACACCTTC. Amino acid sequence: CATSSPGSYGYTF.

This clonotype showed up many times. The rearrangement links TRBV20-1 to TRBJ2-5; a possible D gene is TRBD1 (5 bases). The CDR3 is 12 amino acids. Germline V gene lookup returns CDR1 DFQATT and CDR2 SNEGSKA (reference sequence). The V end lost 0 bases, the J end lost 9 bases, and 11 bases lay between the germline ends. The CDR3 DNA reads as TGCAGTGCTAGAGATCAGTTAGGGGCCCAGTACTTC. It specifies CSARDQLGAQYF.

CDR3 bases: TGTGCCTGGAGTGTAAGTCGGTTTGGCAGACCCTCCTACGAGCAGTACTTC. Translation gives CAWSVSRFGRPSYEQYF. This rearrangement joins TRBV30 to TRBJ2-7; D not resolved. The CDR3 consists of 17 residues. The germline V gene encodes CDR1 GTSNPN and CDR2 SVGIG (reference sequence). With 0 bases removed from V and 0 bases from J, the gap between germline ends came to 18 bases.

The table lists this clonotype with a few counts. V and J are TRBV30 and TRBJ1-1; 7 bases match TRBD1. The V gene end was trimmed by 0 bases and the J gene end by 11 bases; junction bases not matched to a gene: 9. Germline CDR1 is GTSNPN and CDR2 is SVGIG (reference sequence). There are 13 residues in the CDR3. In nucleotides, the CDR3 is TGTGCCTGGAGTGTAAGACAGGGCTTGCGGGCTTTCTTT. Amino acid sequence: CAWSVRQGLRAFF.

This CDR3 reads CASSPRPEYGELFF. Written as DNA, the CDR3 is TGCGCCAGCAGCCCTCGGCCAGAGTATGGGGAGCTGTTTTTT. The gene calls are TRBV5-1 and TRBJ2-2; D not certain. Looked up from germline, CDR1 is SGHRS and CDR2 is YFSETQ. V was cut by 4 bases and J by 8 bases, with 15 bases left in between. The CDR3 length is 14 residues.

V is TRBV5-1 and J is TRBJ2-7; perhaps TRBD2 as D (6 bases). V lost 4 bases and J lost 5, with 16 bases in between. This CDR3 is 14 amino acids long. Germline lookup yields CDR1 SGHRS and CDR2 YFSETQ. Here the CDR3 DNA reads TGCGCCAGCAGCCGCGGGGAAACGGTGCACGAGCAGTACTTC. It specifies CASSRGETVHEQYF.

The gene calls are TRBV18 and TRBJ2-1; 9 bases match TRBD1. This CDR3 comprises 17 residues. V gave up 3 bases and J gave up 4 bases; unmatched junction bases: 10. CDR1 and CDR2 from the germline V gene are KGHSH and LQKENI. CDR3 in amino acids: CASSPRAGTGTYNEQFF. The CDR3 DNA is TGTGCCAGCTCACCCCGCGCTGGGACAGGGACTTACAATGAGCAGTTCTTC.